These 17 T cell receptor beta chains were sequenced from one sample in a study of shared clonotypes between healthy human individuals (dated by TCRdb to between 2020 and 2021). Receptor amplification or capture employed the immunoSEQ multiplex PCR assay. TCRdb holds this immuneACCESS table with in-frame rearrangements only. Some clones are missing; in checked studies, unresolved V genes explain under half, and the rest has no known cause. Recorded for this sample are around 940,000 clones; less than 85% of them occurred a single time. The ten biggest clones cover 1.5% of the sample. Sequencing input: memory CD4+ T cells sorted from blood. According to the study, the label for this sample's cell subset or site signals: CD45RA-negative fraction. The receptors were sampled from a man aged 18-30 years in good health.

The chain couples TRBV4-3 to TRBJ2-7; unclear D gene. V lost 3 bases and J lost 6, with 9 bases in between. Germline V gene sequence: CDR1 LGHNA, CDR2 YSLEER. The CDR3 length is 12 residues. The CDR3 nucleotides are TGCGCCAGCAGCCACGGAGAAGGCGAGCAGTACTTC. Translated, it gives CASSHGEGEQYF.

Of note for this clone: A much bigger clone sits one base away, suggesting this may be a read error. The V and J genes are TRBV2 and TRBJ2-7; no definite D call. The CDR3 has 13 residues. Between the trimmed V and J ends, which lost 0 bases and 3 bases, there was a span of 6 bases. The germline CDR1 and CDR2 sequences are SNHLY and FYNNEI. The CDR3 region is CASSEAGNYEQYF. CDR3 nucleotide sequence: TGTGCCAGCAGTGAAGCGGGTAACTACGAGCAGTACTTC.

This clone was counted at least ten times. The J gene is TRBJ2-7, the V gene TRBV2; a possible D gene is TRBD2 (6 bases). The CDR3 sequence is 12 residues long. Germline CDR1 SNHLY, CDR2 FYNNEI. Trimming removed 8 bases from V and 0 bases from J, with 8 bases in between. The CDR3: CASGGDSYEQYF. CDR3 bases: TGTGCCAGCGGAGGGGACTCCTACGAGCAGTACTTC.

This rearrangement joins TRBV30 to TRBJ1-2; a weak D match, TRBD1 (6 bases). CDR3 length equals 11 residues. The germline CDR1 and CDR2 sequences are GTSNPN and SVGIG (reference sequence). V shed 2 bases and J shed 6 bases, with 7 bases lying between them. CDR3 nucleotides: TGTGCCTGGAGTTCAGGGGATGGCTACACCTTC. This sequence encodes CAWSSGDGYTF.

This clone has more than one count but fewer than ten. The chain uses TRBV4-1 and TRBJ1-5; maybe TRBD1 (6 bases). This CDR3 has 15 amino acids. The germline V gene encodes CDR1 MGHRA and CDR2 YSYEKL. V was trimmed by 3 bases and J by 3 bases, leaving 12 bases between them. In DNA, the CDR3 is TGCGCCAGCAGCCATACAGGGTCAATCAATCAGCCCCAGCATTTT. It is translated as CASSHTGSINQPQHF.

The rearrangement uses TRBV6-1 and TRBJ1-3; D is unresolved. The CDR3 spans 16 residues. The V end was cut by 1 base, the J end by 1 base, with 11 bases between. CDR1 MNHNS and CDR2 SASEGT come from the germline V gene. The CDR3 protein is CASSEVWGISGNTIYF. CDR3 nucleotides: TGTGCCAGCAGTGAAGTGTGGGGTATATCTGGAAACACCATATATTTT.

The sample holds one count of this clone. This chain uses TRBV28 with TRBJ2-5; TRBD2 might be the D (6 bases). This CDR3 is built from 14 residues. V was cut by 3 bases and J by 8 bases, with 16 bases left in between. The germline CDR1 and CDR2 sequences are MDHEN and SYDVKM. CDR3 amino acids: CASSFGLLGGTQYF. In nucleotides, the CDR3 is TGTGCCAGCAGTTTTGGCCTTTTGGGGGGTACCCAGTACTTC.

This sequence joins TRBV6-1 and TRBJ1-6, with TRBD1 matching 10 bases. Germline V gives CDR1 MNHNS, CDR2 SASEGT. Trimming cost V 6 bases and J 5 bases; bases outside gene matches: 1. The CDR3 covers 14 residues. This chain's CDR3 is CASRGTGDNSPLHF. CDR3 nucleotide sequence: TGTGCCAGCAGGGGGACAGGGGATAATTCACCCCTCCACTTT.

This CDR3 reads CASSPRDRVFYGYTF. The DNA of the CDR3 is TGTGCCAGCTCACCTCGGGACAGGGTGTTCTATGGCTACACCTTC. The chain combines TRBV18 with TRBJ1-2; 9 bases are a match to TRBD1. V gave up 3 bases and J gave up 4 bases; unmatched junction bases: 6. Germline CDR1 KGHSH, CDR2 LQKENI. The CDR3 totals 15 residues.

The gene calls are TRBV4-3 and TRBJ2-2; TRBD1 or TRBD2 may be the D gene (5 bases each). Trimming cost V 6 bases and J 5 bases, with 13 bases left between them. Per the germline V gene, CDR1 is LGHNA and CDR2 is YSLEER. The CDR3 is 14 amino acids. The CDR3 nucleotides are TGCGCCAGCAGTCAGGGAGATTGGACCGGGGAGCTGTTTTTT. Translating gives CASSQGDWTGELFF.

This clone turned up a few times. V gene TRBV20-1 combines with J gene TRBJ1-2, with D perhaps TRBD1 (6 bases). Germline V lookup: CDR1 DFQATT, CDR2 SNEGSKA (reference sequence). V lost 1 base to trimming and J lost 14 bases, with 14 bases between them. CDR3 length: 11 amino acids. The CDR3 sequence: CSARVGAPLTF. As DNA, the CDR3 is TGCAGTGCTAGAGTGGGGGCCCCCTTGACCTTC.

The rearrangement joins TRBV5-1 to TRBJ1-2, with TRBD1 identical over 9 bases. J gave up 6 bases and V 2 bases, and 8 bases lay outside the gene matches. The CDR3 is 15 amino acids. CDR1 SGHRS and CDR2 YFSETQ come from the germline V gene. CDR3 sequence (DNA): TGCGCCAGCAGCTTTTTGGGACAGGGTGTCGATGGCTACACCTTC. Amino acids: CASSFLGQGVDGYTF.

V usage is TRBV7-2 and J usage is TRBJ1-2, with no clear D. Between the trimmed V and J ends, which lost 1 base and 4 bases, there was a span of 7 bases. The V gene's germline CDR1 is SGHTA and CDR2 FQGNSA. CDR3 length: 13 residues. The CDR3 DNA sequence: TGTGCCAGCAGCTTAGTGGGTGGCTATGGCTACACCTTC. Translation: CASSLVGGYGYTF.

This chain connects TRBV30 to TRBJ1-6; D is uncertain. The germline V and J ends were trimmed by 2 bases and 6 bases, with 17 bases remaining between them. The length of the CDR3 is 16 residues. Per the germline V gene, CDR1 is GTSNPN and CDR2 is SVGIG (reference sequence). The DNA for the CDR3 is TGTGCCTGGAGTCTCAGCCGGCGGGCGGGTAATTCACCCCTCCACTTT. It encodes CAWSLSRRAGNSPLHF.

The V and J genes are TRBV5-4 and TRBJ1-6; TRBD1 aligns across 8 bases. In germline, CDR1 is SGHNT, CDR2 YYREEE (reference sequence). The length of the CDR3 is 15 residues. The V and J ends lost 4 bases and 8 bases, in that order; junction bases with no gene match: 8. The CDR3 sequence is CASSSDRGYDSPLHF. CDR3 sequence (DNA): TGTGCCAGCAGCAGCGACAGGGGATATGATTCACCCCTCCACTTT.

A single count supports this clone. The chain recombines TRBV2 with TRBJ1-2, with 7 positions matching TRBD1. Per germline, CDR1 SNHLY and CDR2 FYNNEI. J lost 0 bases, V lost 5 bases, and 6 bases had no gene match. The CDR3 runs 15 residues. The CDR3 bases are TGTGCCAGCAGTTTGGGACAGCCCTCTAACTATGGCTACACCTTC. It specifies CASSLGQPSNYGYTF. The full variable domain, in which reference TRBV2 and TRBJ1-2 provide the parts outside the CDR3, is EPEVTQTPSHQVTQMGQEVILRCVPISNHLYFYWYRQILGQKVEFLVSFYNNEISEKSEIFDDQFSVERPDGSNFTLKIRSTKLEDSAMYFCASSLGQPSNYGYTFGSGTRLTVV.

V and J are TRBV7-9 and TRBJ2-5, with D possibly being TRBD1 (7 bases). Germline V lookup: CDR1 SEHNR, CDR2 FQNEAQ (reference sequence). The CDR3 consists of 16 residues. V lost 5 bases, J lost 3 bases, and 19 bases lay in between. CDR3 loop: CASSPYLSRGEETQYF. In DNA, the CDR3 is TGTGCCAGCAGCCCCTACCTCAGCAGGGGGGAAGAGACCCAGTACTTC.